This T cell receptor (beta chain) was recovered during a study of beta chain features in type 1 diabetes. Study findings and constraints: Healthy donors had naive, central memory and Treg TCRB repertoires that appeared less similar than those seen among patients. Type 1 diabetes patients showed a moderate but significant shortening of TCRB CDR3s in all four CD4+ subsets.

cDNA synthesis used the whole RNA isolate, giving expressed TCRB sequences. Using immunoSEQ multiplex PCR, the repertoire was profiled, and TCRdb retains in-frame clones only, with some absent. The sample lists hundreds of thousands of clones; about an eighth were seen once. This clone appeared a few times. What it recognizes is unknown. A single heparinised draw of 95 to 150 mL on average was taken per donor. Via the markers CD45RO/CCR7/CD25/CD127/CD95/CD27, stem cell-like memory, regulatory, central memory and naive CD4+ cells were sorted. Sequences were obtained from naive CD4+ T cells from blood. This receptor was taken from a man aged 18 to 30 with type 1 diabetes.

CDR3 DNA sequence: TGTGCCTGGAGTGGACAGGACGGCAATCAGCCCCAGCATTTT. Its translation: CAWSGQDGNQPQHF. V and J are TRBV30 and TRBJ1-5; D is possibly TRBD1 (6 bases). Germline loops: CDR1 GTSNPN, CDR2 SVGIG (reference sequence). The V gene lost 1 base and the J gene lost 2 bases, with 9 bases spanning the gap. The CDR3 runs 14 residues.